This T cell receptor beta chain was sequenced in a study of shared clonotypes between healthy human individuals. Study-wide results and limits: Lower generation probabilities were found for non-shared clonotypes than for those shared by all four donors.

Trimming removed 3 bases from V and 6 bases from J; junction bases left unmatched: 1. The CDR3 spans 12 residues. Germline CDR1 is SGHRS and CDR2 is YFSETQ. DNA at about 0.2 ug, 25,000 to 35,000 T cell genomes, went into sorted-subset replicate PCRs. Clones were sequenced by immunoSEQ multiplex PCR, and TCRdb holds only the in-frame ones, with some missing. The sample comprises 500,000 to 700,000 clones, 85% to 95% of which are singletons, and approximately 0.11% rests with the top ten. Terminally differentiated effector memory CD45RA+ cells were left out of the naive CD8 fraction, which was CD45RO-negative and positively selected for CCR7. Remarks on this clone: Its target is not known.

The specimen was naive CD8+ T cells sorted from blood. V and J are TRBV5-1 and TRBJ1-1, with TRBD1 identical over 8 bases. This clonotype originated in a young woman in good health. The DNA for the CDR3 is TGCGCCAGCAGCTCCAGGGGGCCTGAAGCTTTCTTT. This codes for CASSSRGPEAFF. Full variable domain (outside the CDR3, taken from reference TRBV5-1 and TRBJ1-1): KAGVTQTPRYLIKTRGQQVTLSCSPISGHRSVSWYQQTPGQGLQFLFEYFSETQRNKGNFPGRFSGRQFSNSRSEMNVSTLELGDSALYLCASSSRGPEAFFGQGTRLTVV.